This TCR beta chain was recorded in a study of T cells in tumors after PD-1 blockade (dated by TCRdb to between 2018 and 2021). About the study as a whole: Exclusion criteria were prior checkpoint blockade, use of systemic immunosuppressants, or recent radiotherapy or other anti-cancer therapy within 4 weeks. Patients were treated with either pembrolizumab 200 mg every 3 weeks or cemiplimab 350 mg every 2 weeks. A subset of patients also received ongoing daily vismodegib 150 mg during anti-PD-1 treatment. On average, peripheral blood samples had approximately 110,000 TCR templates (range about 23,000-280,000) and fewer than 45,000 unique clonotypes. The study performed paired single-cell RNA and TCR sequencing on site-matched tumors from BCC or SCC patients before and after anti-PD-1 therapy. Bulk TCR sequencing was performed on about 9 peripheral blood samples from 5 or 6 patients to compare blood and tumor clonotypes. RECIST version 1.1 was the standard used to evaluate clinical response.

On the study overall, not on this receptor specifically: The source of novel T cell clones was not identified, and lymphoid organs or rare unexpanded clones within the tumor or the tumor periphery could be included among the possible sources. Roughly 41% of the TCR clonotypes from tumors also showed up in blood, and some novel exhausted tumor clones were present in pre-treatment blood, which suggests peripheral recruitment.

The V end gives up 4 bases and the J end 3 bases, leaving 11 bases in the junction not matched to a gene. Via the germline V gene, CDR1 is SGHDT and CDR2 YYEEEE. Including the terminal cysteine and phenylalanine, the CDR3 comprises 18 residues. The only DNA kept is the CDR3, 54 bases in frame from the first base. The sample's time point label is to be understood as: before anti-PD-1 therapy. Genomic DNA extracted from tumor biopsies or peripheral blood was used for bulk TCRbeta sequencing, with input ranging from about 616 ng to 6,500 ng. Histologically proven advanced or metastatic basal or squamous cell carcinoma was present in all patients, all of whom were poor candidates for surgical resection. The basal cell carcinoma cohort comprised 11 patients, of whom several had bulk tumor TCR sequencing. The immunoSEQ platform was used for deep TCRbeta sequencing. As for the original processing: Only productive rearrangements were exported from the immunoSEQ Analyzer for downstream analysis. T cell phenotypes were assigned to bulk TCRbeta clonotypes by matching the clonotypes to single-cell RNA+TCR-seq clones with the same TCRbeta sequence. Clone enrichment in tumor was computed as tumor frequency divided by PBMC frequency from bulk TCR sequencing. GLIPH was used to group TCRs into specificity groups, clusters of distinct TCRs likely recognizing common antigens via shared CDR3 motifs. TCRdb holds this immuneACCESS table with in-frame rearrangements only. Some clones are missing; in checked studies, unresolved V genes explain under half, and the rest has no known cause. Clone size and the V and J calls come from that table; the DNA yielded D and trimming. The sample table records roughly 19,000 clones; around 80% of these occur just once. Roughly 25% of the sample is in the top ten clones.

Worth noting for this clone: Its cognate antigen has yet to be identified. Per-nucleotide qualities are absent, and no much larger clonotype sits a single base away.

The chain is encoded by TRBV5-6 joined to TRBJ2-2; a stretch of 11 junction bases matches TRBD2. Sequencing used PBMCs, obtained before anti-PD-1 treatment. This receptor was identified in a human donor with basal cell carcinoma. The CDR3 region has the sequence CASSNGLAGRVHTGELFF. At the DNA level, the sequence is TGTGCCAGCAGCAACGGACTAGCGGGTCGGGTACACACCGGGGAGCTGTTTTTT.